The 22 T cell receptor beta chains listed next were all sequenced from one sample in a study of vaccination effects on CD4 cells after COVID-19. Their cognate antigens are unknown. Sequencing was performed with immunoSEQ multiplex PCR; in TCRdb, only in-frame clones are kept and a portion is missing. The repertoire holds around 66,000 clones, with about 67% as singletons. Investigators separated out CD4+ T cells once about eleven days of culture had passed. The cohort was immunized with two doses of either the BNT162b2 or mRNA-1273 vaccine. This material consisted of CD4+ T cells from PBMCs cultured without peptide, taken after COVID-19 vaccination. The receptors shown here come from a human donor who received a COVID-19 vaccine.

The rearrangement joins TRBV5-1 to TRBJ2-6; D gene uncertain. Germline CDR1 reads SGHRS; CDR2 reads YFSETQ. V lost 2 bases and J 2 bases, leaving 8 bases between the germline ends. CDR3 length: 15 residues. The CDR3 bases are TGCGCCAGCAGCTTTGAAGGGCCTGGGGCCAACGTCCTGACTTTC. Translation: CASSFEGPGANVLTF.

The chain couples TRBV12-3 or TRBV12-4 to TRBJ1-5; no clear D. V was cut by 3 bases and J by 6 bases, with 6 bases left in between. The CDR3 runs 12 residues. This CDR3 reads CASSLHAQPQHF. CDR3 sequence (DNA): TGTGCCAGCAGTTTGCACGCTCAGCCCCAGCATTTT.

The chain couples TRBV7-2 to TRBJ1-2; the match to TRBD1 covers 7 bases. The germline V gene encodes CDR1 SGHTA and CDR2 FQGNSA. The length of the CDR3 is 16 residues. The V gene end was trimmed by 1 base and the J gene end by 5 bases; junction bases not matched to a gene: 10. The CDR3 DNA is TGTGCCAGCAGCTTAGATACGGTCAGGGGGTTTTATGGCTACACCTTC. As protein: CASSLDTVRGFYGYTF.

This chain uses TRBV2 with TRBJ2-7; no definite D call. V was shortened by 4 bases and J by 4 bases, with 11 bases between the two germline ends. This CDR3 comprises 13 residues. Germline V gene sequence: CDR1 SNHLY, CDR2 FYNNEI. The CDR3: CASSGQSQYEQYV. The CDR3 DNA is TGTGCCAGCAGTGGTCAGAGTCAGTACGAGCAGTACGTC.

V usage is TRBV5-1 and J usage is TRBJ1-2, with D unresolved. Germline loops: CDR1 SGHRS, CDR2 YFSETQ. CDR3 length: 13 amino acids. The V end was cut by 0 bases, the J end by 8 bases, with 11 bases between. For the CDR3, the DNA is TGCGCCAGCAGCTTGGGCCCCGGAGAAGGCTACACCTTC. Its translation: CASSLGPGEGYTF.

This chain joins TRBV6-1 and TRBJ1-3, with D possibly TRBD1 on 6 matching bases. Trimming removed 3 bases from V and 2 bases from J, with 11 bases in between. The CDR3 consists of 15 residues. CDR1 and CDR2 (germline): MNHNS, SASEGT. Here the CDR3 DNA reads TGTGCCAGCAGTGATCAGGGGCCCGCTGGAAACACCATATATTTT. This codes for CASSDQGPAGNTIYF.

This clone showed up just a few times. The DNA of the CDR3 is TGTGCCACCAGACAGGGAATTGGCGGGGAGCTGTTTTTT. Its translation is CATRQGIGGELFF. The rearrangement uses TRBV24-1 and TRBJ2-2, with a tentative D call TRBD1 (6 bases). V was clipped by 7 bases and J by 7 bases, with 12 bases between them. CDR3 size: 13 residues. Germline CDR1 is KGHDR and CDR2 is SFDVKD.

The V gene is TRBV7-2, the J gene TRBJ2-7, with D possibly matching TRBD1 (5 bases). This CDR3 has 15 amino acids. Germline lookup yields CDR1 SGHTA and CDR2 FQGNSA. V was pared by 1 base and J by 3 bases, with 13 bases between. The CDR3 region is CASSLEGAGSYEQYV. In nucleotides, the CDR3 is TGTGCCAGCAGCTTAGAAGGGGCAGGAAGCTACGAGCAGTACGTC.

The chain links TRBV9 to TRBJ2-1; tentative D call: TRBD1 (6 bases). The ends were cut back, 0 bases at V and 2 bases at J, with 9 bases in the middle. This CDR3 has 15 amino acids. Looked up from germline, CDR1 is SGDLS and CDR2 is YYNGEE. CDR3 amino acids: CASSVGGQTYNEQFF. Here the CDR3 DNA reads TGTGCCAGCAGCGTAGGGGGGCAAACCTACAATGAGCAGTTCTTC.

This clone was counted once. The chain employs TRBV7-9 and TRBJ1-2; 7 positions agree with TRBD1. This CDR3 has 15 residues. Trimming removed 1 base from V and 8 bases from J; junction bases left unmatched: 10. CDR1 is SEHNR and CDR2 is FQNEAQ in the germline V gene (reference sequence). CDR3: CASSLETGQGLGYTF. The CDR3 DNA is TGTGCCAGCAGCTTAGAGACAGGGCAGGGGCTCGGCTACACCTTC.

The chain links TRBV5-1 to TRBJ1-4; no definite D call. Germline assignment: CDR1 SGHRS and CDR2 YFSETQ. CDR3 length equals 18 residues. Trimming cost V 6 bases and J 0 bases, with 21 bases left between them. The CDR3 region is CASKISPSVGTTNEKLFF. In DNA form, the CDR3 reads TGCGCCAGCAAAATTTCCCCCAGCGTGGGGACAACTAATGAAAAACTGTTTTTT.

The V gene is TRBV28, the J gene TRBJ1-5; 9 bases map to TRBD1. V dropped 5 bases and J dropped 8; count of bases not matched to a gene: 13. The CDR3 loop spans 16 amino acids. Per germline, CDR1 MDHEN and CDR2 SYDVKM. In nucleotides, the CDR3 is TGTGCCAGCAGTCATTCGTTCGGGACAGGGAGGAAGCCCCAGCATTTT. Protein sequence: CASSHSFGTGRKPQHF.

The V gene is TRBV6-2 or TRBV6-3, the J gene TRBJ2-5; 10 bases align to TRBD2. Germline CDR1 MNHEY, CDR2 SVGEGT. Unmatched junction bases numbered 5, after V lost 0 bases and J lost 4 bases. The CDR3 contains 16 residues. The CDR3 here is CASSYSGAGGRETQYF. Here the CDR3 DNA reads TGTGCCAGCAGTTACTCGGGAGCGGGGGGGCGAGAGACCCAGTACTTC.

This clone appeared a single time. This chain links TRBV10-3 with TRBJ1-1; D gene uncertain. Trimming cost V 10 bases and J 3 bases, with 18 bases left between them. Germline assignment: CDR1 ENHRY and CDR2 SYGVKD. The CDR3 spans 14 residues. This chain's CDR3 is CATSRRKSDTEAFF. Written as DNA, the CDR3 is TGTGCCACCTCCCGGCGGAAGAGTGACACTGAAGCTTTCTTT.

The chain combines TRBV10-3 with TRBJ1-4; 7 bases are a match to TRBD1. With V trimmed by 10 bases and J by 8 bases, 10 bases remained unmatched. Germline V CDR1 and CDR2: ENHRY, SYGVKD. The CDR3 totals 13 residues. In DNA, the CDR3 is TGTGCCACCTTCAAGGGGGCTGGAGAAAAACTGTTTTTT. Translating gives CATFKGAGEKLFF.

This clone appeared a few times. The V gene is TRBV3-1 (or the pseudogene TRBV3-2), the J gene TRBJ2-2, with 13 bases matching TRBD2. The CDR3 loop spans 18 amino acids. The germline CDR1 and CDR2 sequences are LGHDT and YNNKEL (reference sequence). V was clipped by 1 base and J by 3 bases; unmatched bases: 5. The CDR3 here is CASSQGTSGGADTGELFF. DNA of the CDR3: TGTGCCAGCAGCCAAGGGACTAGCGGGGGAGCAGACACCGGGGAGCTGTTTTTT.

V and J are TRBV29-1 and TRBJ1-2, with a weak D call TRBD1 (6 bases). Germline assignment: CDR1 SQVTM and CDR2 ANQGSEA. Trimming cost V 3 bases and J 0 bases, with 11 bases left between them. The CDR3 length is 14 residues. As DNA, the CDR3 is TGCAGCGTTGATATGGGGGCCTCTAACTATGGCTACACCTTC. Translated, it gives CSVDMGASNYGYTF.

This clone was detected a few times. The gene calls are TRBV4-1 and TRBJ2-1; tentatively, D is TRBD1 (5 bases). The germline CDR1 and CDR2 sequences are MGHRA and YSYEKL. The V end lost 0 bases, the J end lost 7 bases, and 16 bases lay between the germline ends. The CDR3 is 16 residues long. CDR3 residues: CASSQDFTGLRNEQFF. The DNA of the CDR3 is TGCGCCAGCAGCCAAGATTTCACAGGTCTTAGGAATGAGCAGTTCTTC.

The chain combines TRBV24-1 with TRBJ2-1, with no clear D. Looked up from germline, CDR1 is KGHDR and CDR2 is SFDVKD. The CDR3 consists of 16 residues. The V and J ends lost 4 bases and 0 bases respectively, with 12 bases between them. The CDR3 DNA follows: TGTGCCACCAGTGAACGCAGCCGCGACTCCTACAATGAGCAGTTCTTC. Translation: CATSERSRDSYNEQFF.

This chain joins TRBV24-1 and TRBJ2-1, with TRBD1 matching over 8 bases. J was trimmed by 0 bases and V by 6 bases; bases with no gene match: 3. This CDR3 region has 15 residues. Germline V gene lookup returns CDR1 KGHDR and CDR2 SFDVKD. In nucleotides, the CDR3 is TGTGCCACCAGTATGGACAGGGACTCCTACAATGAGCAGTTCTTC. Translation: CATSMDRDSYNEQFF.

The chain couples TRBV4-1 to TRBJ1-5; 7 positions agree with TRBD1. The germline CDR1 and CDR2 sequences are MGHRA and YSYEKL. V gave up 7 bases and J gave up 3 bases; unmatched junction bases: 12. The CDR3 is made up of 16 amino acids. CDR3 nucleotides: TGCGCCAGCACCCCAGGGGGGGCGGGGGTCAATCAGCCCCAGCATTTT. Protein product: CASTPGGAGVNQPQHF.

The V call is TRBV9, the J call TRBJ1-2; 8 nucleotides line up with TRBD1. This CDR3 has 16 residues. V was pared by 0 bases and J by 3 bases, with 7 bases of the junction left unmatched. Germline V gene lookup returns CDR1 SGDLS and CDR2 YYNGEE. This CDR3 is CASSVGKDRAYYGYTF. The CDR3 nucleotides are TGTGCCAGCAGCGTAGGTAAGGACAGGGCCTACTATGGCTACACCTTC.